The present T cell receptor beta chain was sequenced within a study of blood T cells in healthy people across ages. The CDR3 contains 12 residues. V was clipped by 4 bases and J by 11 bases, with 15 bases between them. Germline V gives CDR1 SGHKS, CDR2 YYEKEE (reference sequence). Comments on this clonotype: Its antigen remains unidentified.

Using a J-beta primer mix together with a sample-barcoded 5' primer, a second PCR was run for roughly 6 to 12 cycles. TCRdb reanalysed the 5' RACE reads using MiXCR and keeps one entry per CDR3 protein. Of hundreds of thousands of distinct CDR3 sequences listed, about 56% are singletons. Notes on the study in general: Age showed a roughly linear inverse relationship with TCR beta diversity per million T cells.

The clonotype was recovered from a man aged 40-55 years in good health. This chain links TRBV5-5 with TRBJ1-1; D is uncertain. The sample was blood. The CDR3 nucleotides are TGTGCCAGCAGCCGTGGCCTTATGGAGGCTTTCTTT. Encoded protein: CASSRGLMEAFF.